Shown below are 3 T cell receptor beta chains from a single sample sequenced in a study of T cell responses to AZD1222 COVID-19 vaccine. Data came from immunoSEQ multiplex PCR; TCRdb stores just in-frame clones and leaves some out. The table lists under 200,000 clones, 94% of them singletons. The sample in question was peripheral blood, obtained on day 0 of AZD1222 vaccination. These receptors were collected from an adult in good health.

This sequence joins TRBV2 and TRBJ2-7; D unclear. The CDR3 runs 11 residues. CDR1 SNHLY and CDR2 FYNNEI come from the germline V gene. Trimming left V 6 bases short and J 7 bases short, with 10 bases between. CDR3 bases: TGTGCCAGCAGCTTCGACTGGGAGCAGTACTTC. This codes for CASSFDWEQYF. The full variable domain, completed using reference TRBV2 and TRBJ2-7, is EPEVTQTPSHQVTQMGQEVILRCVPISNHLYFYWYRQILGQKVEFLVSFYNNEISEKSEIFDDQFSVERPDGSNFTLKIRSTKLEDSAMYFCASSFDWEQYFGPGTRLTVT.

This sequence joins TRBV7-8 and TRBJ1-5, with 9 bases identical to TRBD1. CDR3 size: 16 residues. CDR1 is SGHVS and CDR2 is FQNEAQ in the germline V gene. The V gene end was trimmed by 5 bases and the J gene end by 3 bases; junction bases not matched to a gene: 8. The CDR3, as DNA: TGTGCCAGCAGCGACTGGACAGGGGACCACAATCAGCCCCAGCATTTT. The encoded protein is CASSDWTGDHNQPQHF.

The V and J genes are TRBV6-1 and TRBJ2-1; D is undetermined. The ends were cut back, 0 bases at V and 8 bases at J, with 11 bases in the middle. The CDR3 is 14 amino acids. Germline V lookup: CDR1 MNHNS, CDR2 SASEGT. The CDR3 DNA reads TGTGCCAGCAGTGAAGCCGGACGTTCGGATGAGCAGTTCTTC. Translation gives CASSEAGRSDEQFF.